What follows is one T cell receptor beta chain and its context. Trimming took off 3 bases at V and 2 bases at J, with 14 bases between the two ends. The CDR3 has 16 residues. In germline, CDR1 is SGHNT, CDR2 YYREEE (reference sequence). Original methodology: Reference gene primer amplification gave nucleated cell count estimates. Sequencing used immunoSEQ multiplex PCR; TCRdb keeps in-frame clones, though not all of them. That table supplies the V and J calls and clone size; D and trimming were determined from the DNA. This sample has approximately 110,000 clones, with roughly 71% found just once. This specimen comes from a study of blood T cell repertoires in COVID-19. Study information: Both acute and convalescent COVID-19 samples were obtained from the United States, Italy and Spain. PBMCs, B-cell-depleted T cells, or T cells were the source of the cDNA or gDNA that made up the material.

Sequenced material: peripheral blood. This receptor was obtained from a man older than 75 with acute or convalescent COVID-19. J is TRBJ1-4 and V is TRBV5-4; D is possibly TRBD1 (5 bases). As DNA, the CDR3 is TGTGCCAGCAGCTCCGCGGCGGGGCTGACTAATGAAAAACTGTTTTTT. It encodes CASSSAAGLTNEKLFF.